What follows is one TCR beta chain and its context. Its antigen is still unknown. Using immunoSEQ multiplex PCR, the repertoire was profiled, and TCRdb retains in-frame clones only, with some absent. The table lists about 51,000 clones, 70% to 80% of them singletons. The sample is drawn from a study of radiotherapy plus CTLA-4 blockade in lung cancer. Across the study: With 25% to 35% of patients having disease control, objective responses were seen in approximately 18%.

Germline V gene data show CDR1 as GTSNPN and CDR2 as SVGIG (reference sequence). The CDR3 has 15 residues. V trimming: 0 bases; J trimming: 1 base; junction bases outside the gene matches: 5. Regarding the study as a whole: Clones derived from tumor TCRs expanded in blood after radiotherapy plus ipilimumab. The authors reported that early blood T cell clone dynamics, with interferon-beta, best predicted response.

People whose metastatic non-small-cell lung cancer was chemo-refractory got focal radiation along with CTLA-4 blockade by ipilimumab. V is TRBV30 and J is TRBJ1-1; 7 bases fit TRBD1. The sequence came from a human donor with non-small cell lung cancer who had a complete response to radiotherapy plus ipilimumab. The sample consisted of peripheral blood, taken from a patient treated with radiotherapy plus ipilimumab. CDR3 bases: TGTGCCTGGAGTGTAGGCAGGGGGTGGAACACTGAAGCTTTCTTT. Translated, it gives CAWSVGRGWNTEAFF.